The present T cell receptor (beta chain) was sequenced within a study of shared clonotypes between healthy human individuals. The study's findings and limits: Larger estimated richness was generally seen in naive subsets than in memory subsets.

Generated by immunoSEQ multiplex PCR, the TCRdb table keeps only in-frame clones and is missing some. The table records 1.4 million to 1.5 million clones, roughly 96% of them present only once. In regard to this clone: Antigen unknown.

Donors were Caucasian adults residing in Nashville, Tennessee, USA. Sequencing was carried out using naive CD4+ T cells sorted from blood. Subset denoted: CD45RA+ positively selected. This receptor was identified in a man younger than 45 in good health.

In DNA form, the CDR3 reads TGTGCCAGCAGGATAGGGCGAAATGAAAAACTGTTTTTT. Translation: CASRIGRNEKLFF. This rearrangement joins TRBV2 to TRBJ1-4; D remains ambiguous. The CDR3 consists of 13 residues. Trimming stripped 6 bases from V and 5 bases from J, with 10 bases between. Germline-derived CDR1 and CDR2 are SNHLY and FYNNEI.